Listed below are T cell receptor beta chains from one sample, sequenced in a study of human T cells and chemical hapten exposure. TCRdb reprocessed the reads via MiXCR and lists one record per CDR3 protein. The sample lists fewer than 150,000 distinct CDR3 sequences, around 8.5% occurring once. Sequencing was carried out using whole blood. These receptors all come from a human donor in good health. Some clones in this sample may be carry-over from other donors' samples. Each CDR3 is given with its conserved first and last residue. D genes are given only for firm matches. Only part of the rows carry a size: once, few, many, or a class if the clone is expanded.

CDR3aa: CASSQGAVLWDIQYF
CDR3nt: TGTGCCAGCAGCCAGGGTGCCGTCTTGTGGGACATTCAGTACTTC
j_gene: TRBJ2-4
v_gene: TRBV3-1
d_gene: .
abundance: many

CDR3aa: CATGPGENYGYTF
CDR3nt: TGTGCCACCGGGCCTGGGGAGAACTATGGCTACACCTTC
j_gene: TRBJ1-2
v_gene: TRBV7-3
d_gene: .
abundance: many

CDR3aa: CSVEREDSYGYTF
CDR3nt: TGCAGCGTTGAACGTGAGGATTCCTATGGCTACACCTTC
j_gene: TRBJ1-2
v_gene: TRBV29-1
d_gene: .
abundance: few

CDR3aa: CASIRAGAYNEQFF
CDR3nt: TGTGCCAGCATCCGGGCAGGGGCCTACAATGAGCAGTTCTTC
j_gene: TRBJ2-1
v_gene: TRBV27
d_gene: .
abundance: many

CDR3aa: CASSYRDGLYEQYF
CDR3nt: TGTGCCAGCAGTTATAGGGACGGGCTCTACGAGCAGTACTTC
j_gene: TRBJ2-7
v_gene: TRBV6-2/TRBV6-3
d_gene: .
abundance: many

CDR3aa: CASSLPGLAGGSSNEQFF
CDR3nt: TGCGCCAGCAGCTTGCCGGGACTAGCGGGGGGGTCTAGCAATGAGCAGTTCTTC
j_gene: TRBJ2-1
v_gene: TRBV5-1
d_gene: TRBD2
abundance: .

CDR3aa: CSVPLVGEQFF
CDR3nt: TGCAGCGTCCCCCTTGTTGGGGAGCAGTTCTTC
j_gene: TRBJ2-1
v_gene: TRBV29-1
d_gene: .
abundance: .

CDR3aa: CASSKLAGGRSDTQYF
CDR3nt: TGTGCCAGCAGTAAACTAGCGGGAGGGCGGTCAGATACGCAGTATTTT
j_gene: TRBJ2-3
v_gene: TRBV2
d_gene: TRBD2
abundance: many

CDR3aa: CATSDSGTASNEQFF
CDR3nt: TGTGCCACCAGTGATTCCGGGACAGCCAGCAATGAGCAGTTCTTC
j_gene: TRBJ2-1
v_gene: TRBV24-1
d_gene: TRBD1
abundance: many

CDR3aa: CASMRGDTGELFF
CDR3nt: TGCGCCAGCATGAGGGGTGACACCGGGGAGCTGTTTTTT
j_gene: TRBJ2-2
v_gene: TRBV5-1
d_gene: .
abundance: many

CDR3aa: CSAREHRPNQPQHF
CDR3nt: TGCAGTGCTAGAGAACACAGGCCCAATCAGCCCCAGCATTTT
j_gene: TRBJ1-5
v_gene: TRBV20-1
d_gene: .
abundance: many

CDR3aa: CASSYFFTAEAFF
CDR3nt: TGTGCCAGCAGTTATTTTTTCACGGCTGAAGCTTTCTTT
j_gene: TRBJ1-1
v_gene: TRBV6-5
d_gene: .
abundance: few

CDR3aa: CASGYSGGFDQPQHF
CDR3nt: TGTGCCAGCGGCTACTCCGGGGGGTTTGATCAGCCCCAGCATTTT
j_gene: TRBJ1-5
v_gene: TRBV12-3/TRBV12-4
d_gene: .
abundance: many

CDR3aa: CAISETASKGDEQYF
CDR3nt: TGTGCCATCAGTGAGACGGCTTCTAAAGGGGACGAGCAGTACTTC
j_gene: TRBJ2-7
v_gene: TRBV10-3
d_gene: .
abundance: few

CDR3aa: CASSFAPQGPNTGELFF
CDR3nt: TGCGCCAGCAGTTTTGCTCCCCAGGGACCGAACACCGGGGAGCTGTTTTTT
j_gene: TRBJ2-2
v_gene: TRBV5-1
d_gene: .
abundance: few

CDR3aa: CASSLAVGYGYTF
CDR3nt: TGTGCCAGCAGCTTGGCAGTCGGCTATGGCTACACCTTC
j_gene: TRBJ1-2
v_gene: TRBV5-4
d_gene: .
abundance: many

CDR3aa: CASSLETVYNEQFF
CDR3nt: TGTGCCAGCAGCTTAGAAACTGTCTACAATGAGCAGTTCTTC
j_gene: TRBJ2-1
v_gene: TRBV11-2
d_gene: .
abundance: few

CDR3aa: CASRDPHTGTGRNEQFF
CDR3nt: TGTGCCAGCAGAGACCCCCACACAGGGACCGGGAGGAATGAGCAGTTCTTC
j_gene: TRBJ2-1
v_gene: TRBV6-2/TRBV6-3
d_gene: .
abundance: few

CDR3aa: CASSDSATGELFF
CDR3nt: TGTGCCAGCAGTGACTCAGCCACCGGGGAGCTGTTTTTT
j_gene: TRBJ2-2
v_gene: TRBV6-4
d_gene: .
abundance: few

CDR3aa: CASRREGPGREQYF
CDR3nt: TGTGCCAGCCGAAGGGAGGGACCAGGGCGCGAGCAGTACTTC
j_gene: TRBJ2-7
v_gene: TRBV7-8
d_gene: TRBD2
abundance: .

CDR3aa: CASSSGQGAGYTF
CDR3nt: TGTGCCAGCAGCTCCGGACAGGGGGCTGGCTACACCTTC
j_gene: TRBJ1-2
v_gene: TRBV7-9
d_gene: TRBD1
abundance: many

CDR3aa: CVSSRDSYYTGELFF
CDR3nt: TGTGTCAGCAGCCGAGACTCCTACTATACCGGGGAGCTGTTTTTT
j_gene: TRBJ2-2
v_gene: TRBV7-6
d_gene: .
abundance: .

CDR3aa: CSARSLGGSFSYNEQFF
CDR3nt: TGCAGTGCTAGGTCCCTAGGGGGGAGCTTCTCCTACAATGAGCAGTTCTTC
j_gene: TRBJ2-1
v_gene: TRBV20-1
d_gene: .
abundance: many

CDR3aa: CASSQVANRKNTGELFF
CDR3nt: TGTGCCAGCAGCCAAGTAGCCAACAGAAAGAACACCGGGGAGCTGTTTTTT
j_gene: TRBJ2-2
v_gene: TRBV14
d_gene: .
abundance: few

CDR3aa: CASSRPTGQGYSPLHF
CDR3nt: TGTGCCAGCAGCCGACCCACTGGACAGGGCTATTCACCCCTCCACTTT
j_gene: TRBJ1-6
v_gene: TRBV7-9
d_gene: TRBD1
abundance: many

CDR3aa: CASSSALTAGETQYF
CDR3nt: TGTGCCAGCAGTTCAGCGCTCACGGCGGGAGAGACCCAGTACTTC
j_gene: TRBJ2-5
v_gene: TRBV6-2/TRBV6-3
d_gene: .
abundance: many

CDR3aa: CSARDPRLGEETQYF
CDR3nt: TGCAGTGCTAGAGATCCCAGACTAGGAGAAGAGACCCAGTACTTC
j_gene: TRBJ2-5
v_gene: TRBV20-1
d_gene: .
abundance: few

CDR3aa: CASSYNPFDSANYGYTF
CDR3nt: TGTGCCAGCAGTTACAACCCATTCGACTCCGCTAACTATGGCTACACCTTC
j_gene: TRBJ1-2
v_gene: TRBV6-5
d_gene: .
abundance: many

CDR3aa: CASSKEGGPNQPQHF
CDR3nt: TGTGCCAGCAGTAAAGAAGGGGGCCCCAATCAGCCCCAGCATTTT
j_gene: TRBJ1-5
v_gene: TRBV5-4
d_gene: TRBD1
abundance: few

CDR3aa: CASSFLAGAPTELFF
CDR3nt: TGTGCCAGCAGCTTCCTAGCGGGAGCCCCGACGGAGCTGTTTTTT
j_gene: TRBJ2-2
v_gene: TRBV11-2
d_gene: TRBD2
abundance: many

CDR3aa: CASSVDVSDTQYF
CDR3nt: TGTGCCAGCAGCGTAGATGTATCAGATACGCAGTATTTT
j_gene: TRBJ2-3
v_gene: TRBV9
d_gene: .
abundance: few

CDR3aa: CASTDGQGGSEAFF
CDR3nt: TGCGCCAGCACCGACGGACAGGGCGGCTCTGAAGCTTTCTTT
j_gene: TRBJ1-1
v_gene: TRBV5-1
d_gene: TRBD1
abundance: .

CDR3aa: CASSYRQNNEKLFF
CDR3nt: TGTGCCAGCAGTTACCGGCAGAACAATGAAAAACTGTTTTTT
j_gene: TRBJ1-4
v_gene: TRBV6-5
d_gene: .
abundance: few

CDR3aa: CASSVDRVVPGELFF
CDR3nt: TGCGCCAGCAGCGTGGACAGGGTGGTGCCCGGGGAGCTGTTTTTT
j_gene: TRBJ2-2
v_gene: TRBV5-1
d_gene: TRBD1
abundance: .

CDR3aa: CASSRSQGSYEQYF
CDR3nt: TGTGCCAGCAGCCGATCACAGGGGTCCTACGAGCAGTACTTC
j_gene: TRBJ2-7
v_gene: TRBV12-3/TRBV12-4
d_gene: TRBD1
abundance: .

CDR3aa: CSVGNRGLDTQYF
CDR3nt: TGCAGCGTTGGGAACAGGGGCCTTGATACGCAGTATTTT
j_gene: TRBJ2-3
v_gene: TRBV29-1
d_gene: TRBD1
abundance: .

CDR3aa: CASSFRGPGEQYF
CDR3nt: TGTGCCAGCAGCTTTAGGGGGCCGGGGGAGCAGTACTTC
j_gene: TRBJ2-7
v_gene: TRBV7-2
d_gene: TRBD1
abundance: few

CDR3aa: CASSQDTGGVDTQYF
CDR3nt: TGTGCCAGCAGCCAAGATACGGGAGGAGTAGATACGCAGTATTTT
j_gene: TRBJ2-3
v_gene: TRBV4-2
d_gene: TRBD2
abundance: many

CDR3aa: CASSGSVGNYNEQFF
CDR3nt: TGCGCCAGCAGTGGATCGGTAGGGAACTACAATGAGCAGTTCTTC
j_gene: TRBJ2-1
v_gene: TRBV10-2
d_gene: .
abundance: .

CDR3aa: CASSPLISGGSYEQYF
CDR3nt: TGTGCCAGCAGCCCCCTAATATCGGGAGGCTCCTACGAGCAGTACTTC
j_gene: TRBJ2-7
v_gene: TRBV11-2
d_gene: TRBD2
abundance: few

CDR3aa: CASSLSGAGSSGANVLTF
CDR3nt: TGTGCCAGCAGCTTATCTGGGGCCGGGAGCTCTGGGGCCAACGTCCTGACTTTC
j_gene: TRBJ2-6
v_gene: TRBV11-2
d_gene: .
abundance: .

CDR3aa: CASSAFMNRQDEQFF
CDR3nt: TGTGCCAGCAGCGCGTTCATGAATCGACAGGATGAGCAGTTCTTC
j_gene: TRBJ2-1
v_gene: TRBV7-2
d_gene: .
abundance: .

CDR3aa: CSVEYLAGSSYEQYF
CDR3nt: TGCAGCGTTGAGTATTTGGCGGGGAGCTCCTACGAGCAGTACTTC
j_gene: TRBJ2-7
v_gene: TRBV29-1
d_gene: .
abundance: many

CDR3aa: CASSPTGTQYF
CDR3nt: TGTGCCAGCAGCCCGACTGGGACCCAGTACTTC
j_gene: TRBJ2-5
v_gene: TRBV7-2
d_gene: .
abundance: many

CDR3aa: CASSALDEIAQPQHF
CDR3nt: TGTGCCAGCAGCGCCTTGGACGAAATAGCTCAGCCCCAGCATTTT
j_gene: TRBJ1-5
v_gene: TRBV28
d_gene: .
abundance: many

CDR3aa: CASSPRNGETQYF
CDR3nt: TGTGCCAGCAGTCCGAGGAATGGAGAGACCCAGTACTTC
j_gene: TRBJ2-5
v_gene: TRBV6-1
d_gene: .
abundance: .

CDR3aa: CASSGTGRAFF
CDR3nt: TGTGCCAGCTCTGGGACAGGGCGGGCTTTCTTT
j_gene: TRBJ1-1
v_gene: TRBV27
d_gene: TRBD1
abundance: many

CDR3aa: CASSPDVVAVQETQYF
CDR3nt: TGTGCCAGCAGCCCGGACGTCGTAGCGGTACAAGAGACCCAGTACTTC
j_gene: TRBJ2-5
v_gene: TRBV9
d_gene: .
abundance: .

CDR3aa: CASSELWQDTEAFF
CDR3nt: TGTGCCAGCAGTGAGCTGTGGCAGGACACTGAAGCTTTCTTT
j_gene: TRBJ1-1
v_gene: TRBV6-1
d_gene: .
abundance: few

CDR3aa: CASSRQENQPQHF
CDR3nt: TGTGCCAGCAGCAGACAGGAGAATCAGCCCCAGCATTTT
j_gene: TRBJ1-5
v_gene: TRBV12-3/TRBV12-4
d_gene: .
abundance: few

CDR3aa: CASSLAGQGYNEQFF
CDR3nt: TGTGCCAGCAGCTTAGCGGGACAGGGGTACAATGAGCAGTTCTTC
j_gene: TRBJ2-1
v_gene: TRBV11-2
d_gene: TRBD1
abundance: .

CDR3aa: CASRDAGLNQPQHF
CDR3nt: TGTGCCAGCAGGGACGCGGGCCTGAATCAGCCCCAGCATTTT
j_gene: TRBJ1-5
v_gene: TRBV25-1
d_gene: .
abundance: many

CDR3aa: CASSLGGNEKLFF
CDR3nt: TGCGCCAGCAGCTTAGGCGGTAATGAAAAACTGTTTTTT
j_gene: TRBJ1-4
v_gene: TRBV5-1
d_gene: .
abundance: many